One sample yielded the 22 T cell receptor beta chains listed below, sequenced in a study of blood T cell repertoires in COVID-19. Using immunoSEQ multiplex PCR, the repertoire was profiled, and TCRdb retains in-frame clones only, with some absent. The sample records 91,000 or so clones, about four fifths being singletons. The sequenced sample consisted of peripheral blood. All receptors derive from a man in his forties or fifties with active or convalescent COVID-19.

The CDR3 DNA is TGTGCCAGCAGGTCCAAACAGGGGGCGGGTGGCTACACCTTC. This gives the protein CASRSKQGAGGYTF. The V call is TRBV6-5, the J call TRBJ1-2; 9 positions match TRBD1. Germline CDR1 is MNHEY and CDR2 is SVGAGI. Unmatched junction bases numbered 9, after V lost 6 bases and J lost 7 bases. The length of the CDR3 is 14 residues.

Only a few counts were recorded for this clone. This chain joins TRBV6-4 and TRBJ1-2; D remains ambiguous. This CDR3 has 11 residues. Germline V gives CDR1 MRHNA, CDR2 SNTAGT. Trimming cost V 6 bases and J 8 bases, with 10 bases left between them. The DNA of the CDR3 is TGTGCCAGCAGGGAGGGAGAAGGCTACACCTTC. It specifies CASREGEGYTF.

This clone was observed a few times. The rearrangement links TRBV19 to TRBJ2-2; no firm D call. This CDR3 is built from 14 residues. CDR1 is LNHDA, CDR2 SQIVND, per germline (reference sequence). V lost 4 bases and J 4 bases, leaving 10 bases between the germline ends. CDR3 in amino acids: CASSTAGGTGELFF. In DNA form, the CDR3 reads TGTGCCAGTAGTACCGCAGGTGGCACCGGGGAGCTGTTTTTT.

This chain connects TRBV10-3 to TRBJ1-1; 7 nucleotides line up with TRBD1. The junction had 6 bases not matched to a gene; V was cut back by 2 bases and J by 0 bases. Germline V CDR1 and CDR2: ENHRY, SYGVKD. The CDR3 spans 16 residues. The CDR3 reads CAISEDRAQLNTEAFF. The DNA for the CDR3 is TGTGCCATCAGTGAGGACAGGGCCCAATTGAACACTGAAGCTTTCTTT.

This chain links TRBV7-2 with TRBJ1-3; D not resolved. The CDR3 loop spans 16 amino acids. CDR1 and CDR2 from the germline V gene are SGHTA and FQGNSA. V lost 5 bases to trimming and J lost 3 bases, with 17 bases between them. The CDR3 loop is CASSPKGREVGNTIYF. CDR3 in DNA: TGTGCCAGCAGCCCTAAAGGGAGGGAAGTTGGAAACACCATATATTTT.

This clone is a singleton in its sample. V gene TRBV19 combines with J gene TRBJ2-3; 8 nucleotides match TRBD2. CDR3 length: 15 residues. Germline V lookup: CDR1 LNHDA, CDR2 SQIVND (reference sequence). After removal of 5 bases from V and 3 bases from J, the junction contained 7 bases not matched to a gene. The DNA for the CDR3 is TGTGCCAGTAGTCCCCGACTAGCGCAAACAGATACGCAGTATTTT. Amino acid sequence: CASSPRLAQTDTQYF.

The V call is TRBV18, the J call TRBJ2-2, with 11 bases that match TRBD1. The junction had 2 bases not matched to a gene; V was cut back by 2 bases and J by 0 bases. The V gene's germline CDR1 is KGHSH and CDR2 LQKENI. The CDR3 sequence is 17 residues long. CDR3 amino acids: CASSPRTGGTNTGELFF. The CDR3 DNA sequence: TGTGCCAGCTCACCAAGGACAGGGGGCACGAACACCGGGGAGCTGTTTTTT.

The rearrangement uses TRBV21-1 and TRBJ2-6; TRBD1, the table's D call, was not compared with the DNA. TRBV21-1 is given as a pseudogene. This CDR3 has 16 amino acids. The CDR3 spells CASSRDDRAGANVLTF. CDR3 nucleotide sequence: TGTGCCAGCAGCAGAGACGACAGGGCTGGGGCCAACGTCCTGACTTTC.

The chain employs TRBV25-1 and TRBJ2-3; 8 bases are shared with TRBD1. The CDR3 runs 15 residues. V was clipped by 4 bases and J by 5 bases; unmatched bases: 8. Germline values: CDR1 MGHDK, CDR2 SYGVNS. The CDR3 region has the DNA TGTGCCAGCAGTGTCGCCCAGGGGGCTTTAGATACGCAGTATTTT. Protein product: CASSVAQGALDTQYF.

In its sample, this clone was seen once. This chain links TRBV19 with TRBJ2-5, with TRBD2 matching 9 bases. There are 15 residues in the CDR3. V dropped 5 bases and J dropped 10; count of bases not matched to a gene: 14. Germline CDR1 reads LNHDA; CDR2 reads SQIVND (reference sequence). The CDR3 DNA follows: TGTGCCAGTAGTCCTCAGGGTCGGACTAGCGAGGACCAGTACTTC. Amino acid sequence: CASSPQGRTSEDQYF.

In this sample, this clone is large (0.1 to 1%). The CDR3 loop is CASSQYNGGGSYEQYF. The CDR3 DNA is TGTGCCAGCAGCCAATACAACGGCGGGGGGTCCTACGAGCAGTACTTC. The rearrangement links TRBV7-9 to TRBJ2-7; 8 nucleotides align to TRBD2. Germline V gene data show CDR1 as SEHNR and CDR2 as FQNEAQ (reference sequence). There are 16 residues in the CDR3. Trimming at V came to 5 bases and at J to 1 base, leaving 10 bases not matched to a gene.

V gene TRBV10-2 combines with J gene TRBJ1-2, with TRBD1 identical over 9 bases. Trimming removed 10 bases from V and 4 bases from J; junction bases left unmatched: 7. This CDR3 has 13 amino acids. The germline CDR1 and CDR2 sequences are WSHSY and SAAADI. CDR3 in amino acids: CATRTGASYGYTF. CDR3 sequence (DNA): TGCGCCACTCGGACAGGGGCAAGCTATGGCTACACCTTC.

The CDR3 region has the DNA TGCGCCAGCAGCCAGGCGGCTGGCGGGCCCTCCTACGAGCAGTACTTC. The encoded protein is CASSQAAGGPSYEQYF. The chain employs TRBV5-1 and TRBJ2-7; tentative D call: TRBD2 (5 bases). This CDR3 contains 16 residues. Trimming stripped 4 bases from V and 0 bases from J, with 17 bases between. Germline V lookup: CDR1 SGHRS, CDR2 YFSETQ.

The chain combines TRBV6-5 with TRBJ1-1; maybe TRBD1 (5 bases). Germline assignment: CDR1 MNHEY and CDR2 SVGAGI. V lost 5 bases, J lost 6 bases, and 16 bases lay in between. This CDR3 region has 14 residues. CDR3 sequence: CASSTQAGDPEAFF. CDR3 DNA: TGTGCCAGCAGTACCCAAGCGGGGGACCCTGAAGCTTTCTTT.

V and J are TRBV28 and TRBJ1-2; a possible D gene is TRBD1 (6 bases). This CDR3 is built from 15 residues. The germline V gene encodes CDR1 MDHEN and CDR2 SYDVKM. V lost 4 bases, J lost 5 bases, and 17 bases lay in between. In nucleotides, the CDR3 is TGTGCCAGCAGTTCTCCGGGACAACAACTTTATGGCTACACCTTC. Translated: CASSSPGQQLYGYTF.

The rearrangement links TRBV6-2 or TRBV6-3 to TRBJ1-2; TRBD1 aligns across 7 bases. V dropped 5 bases and J dropped 7; count of bases not matched to a gene: 1. The germline gives CDR1 MNHEY, CDR2 SVGEGT. The CDR3 sequence is 11 residues long. CDR3 region: CASSHRGGYTF. The CDR3 DNA follows: TGTGCCAGCAGTCACAGGGGTGGCTACACCTTC.

In DNA, the CDR3 is TGTGCCAGCAGTGAAGAGTCGGGGGGGAACACTGAAGCTTTCTTT. Translated, it gives CASSEESGGNTEAFF. The chain combines TRBV2 with TRBJ1-1; D is perhaps TRBD1 (5 bases). This CDR3 comprises 15 residues. V dropped 1 base and J dropped 1 base, with 10 bases sitting between them. Germline V CDR1 and CDR2: SNHLY, FYNNEI.

The chain joins TRBV3-1 (or the pseudogene TRBV3-2) to TRBJ2-5; D might be TRBD1 (6 bases). V was trimmed by 4 bases and J by 3 bases, leaving 15 bases between them. The CDR3 sequence is 15 residues long. Germline V gene sequence: CDR1 LGHDT, CDR2 YNNKEL (reference sequence). The CDR3 sequence: CASSPALDRKETQYF. The CDR3 bases are TGTGCCAGCAGCCCTGCCCTGGACAGAAAAGAGACCCAGTACTTC.

This clone was seen just once. The rearrangement links TRBV4-3 to TRBJ2-7, with 7 bases fitting TRBD1. The junction had 6 bases not matched to a gene; V was cut back by 4 bases and J by 0 bases. Germline V gene data show CDR1 as LGHNA and CDR2 as YSLEER. The CDR3 extends over 15 amino acids. CDR3 DNA: TGCGCCAGCAGCCTGCAGACAGGGAGCTCCTACGAGCAGTACTTC. It codes for CASSLQTGSSYEQYF.

J is TRBJ2-1 and V is TRBV29-1; D is possibly TRBD1 (5 bases). The CDR3 is 12 residues long. Germline CDR1 and CDR2: SQVTM and ANQGSEA. Trimming removed 7 bases from V and 3 bases from J, with 10 bases in between. The CDR3 bases are TGCAGCGCCGAGGACAACTACAATGAGCAGTTCTTC. Its translation is CSAEDNYNEQFF.

Only one count was recorded for this clone. The rearrangement joins TRBV5-6 to TRBJ2-7; TRBD2 agrees at 7 bases. Germline trimming cut 0 bases from V and 6 bases from J; bases unmatched to any gene: 0. The CDR3 runs 12 residues. Germline values: CDR1 SGHDT, CDR2 YYEEEE. CDR3 region: CASSLAGGEQYV. CDR3 DNA sequence: TGTGCCAGCAGCTTGGCGGGGGGCGAGCAGTACGTC.

The chain employs TRBV11-2 and TRBJ2-3; D call uncertain. The germline gives CDR1 SGHAT, CDR2 FQNNGV. Trimming pared 1 base from V and 8 bases from J, leaving 4 bases between. This CDR3 is 11 amino acids long. The CDR3 here is CASSLARTQYF. The DNA for the CDR3 is TGTGCCAGCAGCTTAGCTCGTACGCAGTATTTT.